What follows is one T cell receptor beta chain and its context. Its matching antigen is unknown. The sample originates from a study of cytotoxic CD8 clonotypes in ibrutinib-treated CLL. Overall study: Response samples were taken after a median of approximately 11 months on treatment, range 6 to 36. Study-wide results and limits: Clonality measured at baseline exceeded age-matched healthy donors, tracking circulating CD8+ T-cell counts.

The authors obtained roughly 1.8 micrograms of genomic DNA from cryopreserved PBMCs for TCR beta libraries. Depths of 1 in 200,000 to 1 in 1 million T cells were the sequencing target. Clones were sequenced by immunoSEQ multiplex PCR, and TCRdb holds only the in-frame ones, with some missing. The sample includes more than 200,000 clones, about four fifths of them seen just once. The V end was cut by 6 bases, the J end by 2 bases, with 12 bases between. There are 13 residues in the CDR3. Germline V CDR1 and CDR2: SGHNT, YYREEE (reference sequence). The input for sequencing was PBMCs, taken after 12 months of ibrutinib treatment. This receptor was taken from a human donor with chronic lymphocytic leukemia. V gene TRBV5-4 combines with J gene TRBJ2-7; D uncertain. The CDR3 sequence is CASKPETAYEQYF. The CDR3 region has the DNA TGTGCCAGCAAGCCGGAGACGGCCTACGAGCAGTACTTC.